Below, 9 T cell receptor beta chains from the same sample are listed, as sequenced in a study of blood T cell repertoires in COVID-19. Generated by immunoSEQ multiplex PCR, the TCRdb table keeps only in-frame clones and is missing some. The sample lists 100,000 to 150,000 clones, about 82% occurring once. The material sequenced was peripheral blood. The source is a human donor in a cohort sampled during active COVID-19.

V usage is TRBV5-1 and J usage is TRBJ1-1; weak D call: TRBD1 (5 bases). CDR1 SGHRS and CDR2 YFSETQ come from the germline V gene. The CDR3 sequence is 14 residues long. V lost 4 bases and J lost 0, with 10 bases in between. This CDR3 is CASSKRGMNTEAFF. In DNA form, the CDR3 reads TGCGCCAGCAGCAAGCGGGGGATGAACACTGAAGCTTTCTTT.

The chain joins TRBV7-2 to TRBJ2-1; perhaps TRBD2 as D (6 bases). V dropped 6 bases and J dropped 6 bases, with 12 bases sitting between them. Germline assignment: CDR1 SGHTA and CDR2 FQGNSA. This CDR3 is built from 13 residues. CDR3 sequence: CASRGDFLNEQFF. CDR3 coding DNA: TGTGCCAGCAGGGGGGACTTTCTCAATGAGCAGTTCTTC.

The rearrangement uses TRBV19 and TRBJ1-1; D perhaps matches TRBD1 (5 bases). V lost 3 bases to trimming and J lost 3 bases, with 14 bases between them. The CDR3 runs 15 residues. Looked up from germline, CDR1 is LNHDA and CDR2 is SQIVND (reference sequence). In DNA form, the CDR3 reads TGTGCCAGTAGTATTGCTGGAAGGGGTTACACTGAAGCTTTCTTT. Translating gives CASSIAGRGYTEAFF. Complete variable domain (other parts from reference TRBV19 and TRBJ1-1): DGGITQSPKYLFRKEGQNVTLSCEQNLNHDAMYWYRQDPGQGLRLIYYSQIVNDFQKGDIAEGYSVSREKKESFPLTVTSAQKNPTAFYLCASSIAGRGYTEAFFGQGTRLTVV.

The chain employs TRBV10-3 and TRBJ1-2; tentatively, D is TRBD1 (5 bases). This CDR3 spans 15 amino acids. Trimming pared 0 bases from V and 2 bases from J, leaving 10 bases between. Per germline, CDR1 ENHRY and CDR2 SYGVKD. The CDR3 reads CAISESTQGNYGYTF. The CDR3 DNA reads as TGTGCCATCAGTGAGTCAACCCAGGGAAACTATGGCTACACCTTC.

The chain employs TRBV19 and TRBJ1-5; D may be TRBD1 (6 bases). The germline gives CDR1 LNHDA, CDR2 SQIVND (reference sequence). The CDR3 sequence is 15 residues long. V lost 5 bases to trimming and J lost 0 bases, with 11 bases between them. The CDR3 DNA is TGTGCCAGTAGTCGGACAGAATATAGCAATCAGCCCCAGCATTTT. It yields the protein CASSRTEYSNQPQHF.

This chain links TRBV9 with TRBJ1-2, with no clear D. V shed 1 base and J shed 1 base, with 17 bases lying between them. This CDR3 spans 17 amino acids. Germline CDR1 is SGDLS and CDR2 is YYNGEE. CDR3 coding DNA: TGTGCCAGCAGCGTAAGCGCCCAGACTAGCAGTAACTATGGCTACACCTTC. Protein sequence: CASSVSAQTSSNYGYTF.

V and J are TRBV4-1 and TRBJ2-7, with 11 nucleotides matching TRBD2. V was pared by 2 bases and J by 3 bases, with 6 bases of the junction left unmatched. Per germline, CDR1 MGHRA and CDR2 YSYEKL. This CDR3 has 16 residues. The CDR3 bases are TGCGCCAGCAGCCAACAACTAGCGGGAGTTGACTACGAGCAGTACTTC. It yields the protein CASSQQLAGVDYEQYF.

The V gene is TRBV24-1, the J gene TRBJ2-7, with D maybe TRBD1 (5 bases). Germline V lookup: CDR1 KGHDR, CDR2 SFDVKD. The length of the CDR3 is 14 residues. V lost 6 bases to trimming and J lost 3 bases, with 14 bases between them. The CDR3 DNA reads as TGTGCCACCAGTTCCCAGGGTAAGAGCTACGAGCAGTACTTC. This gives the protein CATSSQGKSYEQYF.

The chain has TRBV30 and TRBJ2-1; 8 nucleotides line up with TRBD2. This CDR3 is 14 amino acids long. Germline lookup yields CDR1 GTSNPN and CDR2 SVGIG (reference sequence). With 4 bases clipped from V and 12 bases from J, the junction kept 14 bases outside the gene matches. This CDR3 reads CAWTNTASGRWQFF. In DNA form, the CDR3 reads TGTGCCTGGACCAACACGGCGAGCGGGAGATGGCAGTTCTTC.